Listed below are T cell receptor beta chains from one sample, sequenced in a study of identical twins. TCRdb reprocessed the 5' RACE reads with MiXCR, giving one entry per CDR3 protein. The sample has roughly 770,000 distinct CDR3 sequences; over 15% are singletons. These data are also associated with another study on T cells expressing NK-cell markers.

The specimen sequenced was PBMCs. These receptors all stem from a woman under 30 in good health. The CDR3 runs from the conserved cysteine through the conserved F or W. A D gene is named only where the DNA matches it firmly. Size is stated for part of the rows, as once, few or many counts, or as a class when the clone is expanded.

TRBJ2-5 | TRBV20-1 | TRBD2 | few | CSAGLAEVQETQYF | TGCAGTGCTGGTCTAGCGGAGGTCCAAGAGACCCAGTACTTC
TRBJ2-3 | TRBV7-9 | NA | NA | CASSPVDTTSTDTQYF | TGTGCCAGCAGCCCCGTGGACACAACTAGCACAGATACGCAGTATTTT
TRBJ2-1 | TRBV29-1 | NA | NA | CSVNQDGYNEQFF | TGCAGCGTTAACCAAGACGGATACAATGAGCAGTTCTTC
TRBJ2-3 | TRBV29-1 | TRBD2 | NA | CSTRGGSTDTQYF | TGCAGCACCCGGGGGGGCAGCACAGATACGCAGTATTTT
TRBJ2-1 | TRBV5-6 | NA | many | CASSSTRNEQFF | TGTGCCAGCAGCTCAACCCGTAATGAGCAGTTCTTC
TRBJ1-6 | TRBV4-2 | NA | NA | CATGQVSYNSPLHF | TGTGCCACGGGGCAGGTGTCCTATAATTCACCCCTCCACTTT
TRBJ2-7 | TRBV7-9 | TRBD2 | few | CASSLTGTSGVGGKYF | TGTGCCAGCAGCTTAACCGGGACTAGCGGGGTAGGGGGAAAGTACTTC
TRBJ2-1 | TRBV6-2/TRBV6-3 | TRBD2 | NA | CASRIAGAAYNEQFF | TGTGCCAGCAGAATAGCGGGAGCTGCTTACAATGAGCAGTTCTTC
TRBJ2-7 | TRBV6-2/TRBV6-3 | TRBD1 | NA | CASTELDRGYEQYF | TGTGCCAGCACCGAACTCGACAGGGGCTACGAGCAGTACTTC
TRBJ2-1 | TRBV7-3 | TRBD1 | NA | CASSADRGAYNEQFF | TGTGCCAGCAGCGCGGACAGGGGAGCATACAATGAGCAGTTCTTC
TRBJ2-5 | TRBV20-1 | NA | many | CSAGGRVGETQYF | TGCAGTGCTGGGGGGCGAGTTGGGGAGACCCAGTACTTC
TRBJ1-2 | TRBV20-1 | NA | NA | CSAARSFDYGYTF | TGCAGTGCAGCCAGAAGTTTCGACTATGGCTACACCTTC
TRBJ2-3 | TRBV5-1 | TRBD2 | NA | CASSSGLAGDFTDTQYF | TGCGCCAGCAGCTCCGGACTAGCGGGAGATTTCACAGATACGCAGTATTTT
TRBJ2-7 | TRBV25-1 | NA | few | CASSEYSGAYEQYF | TGTGCCAGCAGTGAATATTCAGGAGCCTACGAGCAGTACTTC
TRBJ2-3 | TRBV2 | NA | few | CASSEIRTVSTDTQYF | TGTGCCAGCAGTGAAATCCGCACGGTCAGCACAGATACGCAGTATTTT
TRBJ1-5 | TRBV5-6 | NA | NA | CASSLGNHFIQHF | TGTGCCAGCAGCCTCGGGAATCATTTTATCCAGCATTTT
TRBJ1-1 | TRBV11-2 | NA | NA | CASIPGGYMNTEAFF | TGTGCCAGCATCCCGGGGGGCTACATGAACACTGAAGCTTTCTTT
TRBJ1-3 | TRBV12-3/TRBV12-4 | NA | NA | CASRFPAGNTIYF | TGTGCCAGCAGGTTTCCCGCCGGAAACACCATATATTTT
TRBJ2-7 | TRBV10-1 | TRBD1 | few | CASSADRAYEQYF | TGCGCCAGCAGTGCGGACAGGGCCTACGAGCAGTACTTC
TRBJ1-2 | TRBV6-5 | TRBD1 | many | CASSYKQGARNGYTF | TGTGCCAGCAGTTACAAACAGGGGGCGCGGAATGGCTACACCTTC
TRBJ2-1 | TRBV5-1 | TRBD2 | few | CASSLAGLAGGREQFF | TGCGCCAGCAGCTTGGCCGGACTAGCGGGAGGAAGGGAGCAGTTCTTC
TRBJ2-3 | TRBV20-1 | NA | NA | CSARGLGSTDTQYF | TGCAGTGCTAGGGGCCTAGGTTCGACAGATACGCAGTATTTT
TRBJ1-2 | TRBV6-5 | NA | NA | CASSYSISYGYTF | TGTGCCAGCAGTTACTCGATAAGTTATGGCTACACCTTC
TRBJ2-1 | TRBV6-1 | TRBD1 | many | CASGLQGTGIYNEQFF | TGTGCCAGTGGGTTGCAAGGGACAGGGATCTACAATGAGCAGTTCTTC
TRBJ2-7 | TRBV20-1 | TRBD1 | NA | CSARDSGRGRAEQYF | TGCAGTGCTAGAGACAGCGGCAGGGGGCGAGCCGAGCAGTACTTC
TRBJ2-7 | TRBV20-1 | TRBD1 | few | CSASPRTGGHEQYF | TGCAGTGCTAGTCCCCGGACAGGGGGTCACGAGCAGTACTTC
TRBJ2-7 | TRBV20-1 | NA | NA | CSARDRSGGEQYF | TGCAGTGCTAGAGACCGATCCGGCGGAGAGCAGTACTTC